These 9 T cell receptor beta chains were sequenced from one sample in a study of T-cell reconstitution after alpha-beta-depleted transplantation in children. Unique molecular identifiers were incorporated when the TCRbeta library was constructed. TCRdb redid the calling of the PCR reads with MiXCR, one entry per CDR3 protein. The data contain almost 500,000 distinct CDR3 sequences, over 9.5% of them singletons. The sample in question was PBMCs, obtained before TCRalphabeta/CD19-depleted stem cell transplant. The source is a child younger than 10 with inherited bone marrow failure, due to receive a stem cell transplant.

This clonotype was counted ten times or more. The genes are TRBV5-1 and TRBJ1-3, with no clear D. The germline V and J ends were trimmed by 0 bases and 4 bases, with 8 bases remaining between them. There are 14 residues in the CDR3. CDR1 is SGHRS and CDR2 is YFSETQ in the germline V gene. Written as DNA, the CDR3 is TGCGCCAGCAGCTTGGGCGGGAACGGAAACACCATATATTTT. It codes for CASSLGGNGNTIYF.

The rearrangement uses TRBV5-1 and TRBJ2-1, with D possibly called TRBD1 or TRBD2 (5 bases each). The V gene's germline CDR1 is SGHRS and CDR2 YFSETQ. The CDR3 consists of 15 residues. The V and J ends lost 4 bases and 9 bases respectively, with 20 bases between them. CDR3 in DNA: TGCGCCAGCAGCCCAGAGGGACGATCGAGCGGTGAGCAGTTCTTC. This encodes CASSPEGRSSGEQFF.

This clonotype was seen ten or more times. This chain connects TRBV11-2 to TRBJ2-3; 13 nucleotides line up with TRBD2. From germline, CDR1 is SGHAT and CDR2 FQNNGV. The CDR3 covers 16 residues. J gave up 4 bases and V 4 bases, and 5 bases lay outside the gene matches. The CDR3 DNA follows: TGTGCCAGCAGCTCTACTAGCGGGAGGGGGGCAGATACGCAGTATTTT. Its protein product is CASSSTSGRGADTQYF.

This clonotype was counted at least ten times. The J gene is TRBJ2-3, the V gene TRBV11-2; 7 nucleotides align to TRBD2. The length of the CDR3 is 17 residues. V lost 0 bases to trimming and J lost 1 base; unmatched junction nucleotides: 7. Germline-derived CDR1 and CDR2 are SGHAT and FQNNGV. The CDR3 loop is CASSLDFNGGGTDTQYF. In nucleotides, the CDR3 is TGTGCCAGCAGCTTAGATTTTAATGGGGGGGGCACAGATACGCAGTATTTT.

The chain is built from TRBV28 and TRBJ1-5, with D maybe TRBD1 (5 bases). Trimming pared 3 bases from V and 4 bases from J, leaving 16 bases between. The CDR3 spans 16 residues. Per germline, CDR1 MDHEN and CDR2 SYDVKM. This CDR3 reads CASSFIWQGWNQPQHF. CDR3 coding DNA: TGTGCCAGCAGTTTTATCTGGCAGGGATGGAATCAGCCCCAGCATTTT.

This clonotype was seen only a few times. This CDR3 reads CASSPYTGAPSYEQYF. The CDR3 DNA reads TGTGCCAGCAGTCCGTACACAGGGGCACCCTCCTACGAGCAGTACTTC. The chain is built from TRBV28 and TRBJ2-7, with 7 bases aligning to TRBD1. V dropped 5 bases and J dropped 0; count of bases not matched to a gene: 10. There are 16 residues in the CDR3. Germline V gene lookup returns CDR1 MDHEN and CDR2 SYDVKM.

The rearrangement links TRBV6-6 to TRBJ1-5; D remains unclear. V was trimmed by 5 bases and J by 4 bases, leaving 3 bases between them. The CDR3 length is 11 residues. Germline CDR1 is MNHNY and CDR2 is SVGAGI (reference sequence). The CDR3 protein is CASSNNQPQHF. The CDR3 DNA sequence: TGTGCCAGCAGTAATAATCAGCCCCAGCATTTT.

At least ten counts were recorded for this clonotype. This chain joins TRBV4-2 and TRBJ2-1; 8 bases are shared with TRBD2. CDR1 and CDR2 from the germline V gene are LGHNA and YNFKEQ. CDR3 length: 17 amino acids. The V segment lost 1 base and the J segment 0 bases; nucleotides outside the gene matches: 5. CDR3 sequence: CASSQGDGRGSYNEQFF. For the CDR3, the DNA is TGTGCCAGCAGCCAAGGAGACGGGAGGGGCTCCTACAATGAGCAGTTCTTC.

This clonotype was seen more than once but under ten times. V is TRBV7-2 and J is TRBJ2-2; tentative D call: TRBD2 (6 bases). The ends were cut back, 2 bases at V and 7 bases at J, with 11 bases in the middle. CDR1 is SGHTA and CDR2 is FQGNSA in the germline V gene. The CDR3 is made up of 14 amino acids. The CDR3 DNA reads as TGTGCCAGCAGCTTACGAGGGACTCTCGGGGAGCTGTTTTTT. Translated: CASSLRGTLGELFF.